The entry below gives a single TCR beta chain sequence along with its context. RNA transcripts provided the source from which TCR beta CDR3 regions were amplified. The HTBI primer set served for first-round RT-PCR of the TCR CDR3. TCRdb processed the multiplex PCR reads anew with MiXCR; each CDR3 protein has one entry. Of 480,000 or so distinct CDR3 sequences listed, 40% to 50% were seen once; the top ten hold about 43%. The data stem from a study of T cells in Graves' hyperthyroidism and ophthalmopathy. The sequencing input was peripheral blood or thyroid tissue (not recorded which). This sequence was found in an adult woman with Graves' disease, either hyperthyroidism or ophthalmopathy (not recorded which).

The CDR3 loop reads CASSLGLAGAFF. CDR3 nucleotide sequence: TGTGCCAGCAGCTTAGGACTAGCGGGAGCTTTCTTT. This chain uses TRBV11-3 with TRBJ1-1; no definite D call. The CDR3 runs 12 residues. The germline V gene has CDR1 SGHNT and CDR2 YENEEA. V gave up 1 base and J gave up 10 bases, with 10 bases separating them.